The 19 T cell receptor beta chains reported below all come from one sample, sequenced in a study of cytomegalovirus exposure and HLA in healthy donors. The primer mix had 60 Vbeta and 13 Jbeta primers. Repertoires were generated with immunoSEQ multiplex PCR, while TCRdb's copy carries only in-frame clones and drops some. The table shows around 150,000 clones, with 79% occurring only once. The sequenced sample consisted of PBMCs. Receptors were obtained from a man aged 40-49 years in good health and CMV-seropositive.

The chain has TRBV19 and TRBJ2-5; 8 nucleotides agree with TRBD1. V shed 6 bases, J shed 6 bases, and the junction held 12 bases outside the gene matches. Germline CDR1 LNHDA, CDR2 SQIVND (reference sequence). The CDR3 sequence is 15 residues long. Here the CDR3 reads CASSTSGTGGKTQYF. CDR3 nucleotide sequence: TGTGCCAGTAGCACCTCTGGAACAGGGGGGAAGACCCAGTACTTC.

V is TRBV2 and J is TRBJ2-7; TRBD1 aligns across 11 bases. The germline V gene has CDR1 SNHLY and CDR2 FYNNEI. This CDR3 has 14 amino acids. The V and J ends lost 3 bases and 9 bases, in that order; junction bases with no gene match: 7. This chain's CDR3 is CASSDRDRGNRQYF. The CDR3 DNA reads TGTGCCAGCAGTGACCGGGACAGGGGGAATAGGCAGTACTTC.

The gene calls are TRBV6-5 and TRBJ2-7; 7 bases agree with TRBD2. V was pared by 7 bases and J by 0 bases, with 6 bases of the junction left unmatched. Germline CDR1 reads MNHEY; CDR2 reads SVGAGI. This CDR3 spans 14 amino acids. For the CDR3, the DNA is TGTGCCAGCATGATAGCGGGTAGCTCCTACGAGCAGTACTTC. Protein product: CASMIAGSSYEQYF.

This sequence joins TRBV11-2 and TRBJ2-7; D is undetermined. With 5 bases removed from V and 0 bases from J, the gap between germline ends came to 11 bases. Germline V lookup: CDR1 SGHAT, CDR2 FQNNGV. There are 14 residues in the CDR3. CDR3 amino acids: CASSARSSSYEQYF. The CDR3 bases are TGTGCCAGCAGCGCCCGATCCAGCTCCTACGAGCAGTACTTC. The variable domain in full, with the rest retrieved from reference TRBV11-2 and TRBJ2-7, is EAGVAQSPRYKIIEKRQSVAFWCNPISGHATLYWYQQILGQGPKLLIQFQNNGVVDDSQLPKDRFSAERLKGVDSTLKIQPAKLEDSAVYLCASSARSSSYEQYFGPGTRLTVT.

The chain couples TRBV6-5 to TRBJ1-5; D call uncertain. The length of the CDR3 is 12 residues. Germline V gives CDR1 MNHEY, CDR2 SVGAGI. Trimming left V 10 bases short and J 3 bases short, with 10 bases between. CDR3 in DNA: TGTGCCACCCGACATCCCAATCAGCCCCAGCATTTT. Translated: CATRHPNQPQHF.

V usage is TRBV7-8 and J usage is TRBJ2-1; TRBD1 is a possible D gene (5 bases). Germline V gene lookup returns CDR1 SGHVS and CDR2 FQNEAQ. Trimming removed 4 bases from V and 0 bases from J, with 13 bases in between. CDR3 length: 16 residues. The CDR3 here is CASSSFRVPSYNEQFF. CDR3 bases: TGTGCCAGCAGCTCATTCAGGGTTCCCTCCTACAATGAGCAGTTCTTC.

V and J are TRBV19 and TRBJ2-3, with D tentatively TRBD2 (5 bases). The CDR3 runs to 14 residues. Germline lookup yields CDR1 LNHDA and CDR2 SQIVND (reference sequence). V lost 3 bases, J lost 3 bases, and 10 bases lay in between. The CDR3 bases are TGTGCCAGTAGTATCGGCCGGGAAACAGATACGCAGTATTTT. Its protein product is CASSIGRETDTQYF.

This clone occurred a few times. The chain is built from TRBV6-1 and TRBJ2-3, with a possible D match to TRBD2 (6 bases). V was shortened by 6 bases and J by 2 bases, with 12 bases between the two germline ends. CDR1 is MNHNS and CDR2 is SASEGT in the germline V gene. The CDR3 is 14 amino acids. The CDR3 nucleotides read TGTGCCAGCAGAGTCGGCGGGGACACAGATACGCAGTATTTT. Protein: CASRVGGDTDTQYF.

CDR3 loop: CASFLSTITEQYF. The CDR3 nucleotides are TGTGCCAGTTTCCTGAGTACCATCACGGAGCAGTACTTC. V gene TRBV2 combines with J gene TRBJ2-5; no clear D. With 9 bases removed from V and 11 bases from J, the gap between germline ends came to 22 bases. The CDR3 totals 13 residues. Germline CDR1 and CDR2: SNHLY and FYNNEI.

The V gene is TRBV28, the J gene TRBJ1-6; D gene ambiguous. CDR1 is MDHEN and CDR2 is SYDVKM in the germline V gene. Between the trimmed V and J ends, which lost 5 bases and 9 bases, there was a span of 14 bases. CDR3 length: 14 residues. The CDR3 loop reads CASSPAGSGSPLHF. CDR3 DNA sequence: TGTGCCAGCAGTCCCGCGGGCTCCGGTTCACCCCTCCACTTT.

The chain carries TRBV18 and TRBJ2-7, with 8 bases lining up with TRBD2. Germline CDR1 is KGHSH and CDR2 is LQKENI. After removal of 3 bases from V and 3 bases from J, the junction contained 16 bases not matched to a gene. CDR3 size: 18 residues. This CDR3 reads CASSPPKITAGDLYEQYF. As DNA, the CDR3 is TGTGCCAGCTCACCGCCTAAGATAACAGCGGGAGACCTCTACGAGCAGTACTTC. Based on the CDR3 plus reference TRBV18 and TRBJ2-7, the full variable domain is NAGVMQNPRHLVRRRGQEARLRCSPMKGHSHVYWYRQLPEEGLKFMVYLQKENIIDESGMPKERFSAEFPKEGPSILRIQQVVRGDSAAYFCASSPPKITAGDLYEQYFGPGTRLTVT.

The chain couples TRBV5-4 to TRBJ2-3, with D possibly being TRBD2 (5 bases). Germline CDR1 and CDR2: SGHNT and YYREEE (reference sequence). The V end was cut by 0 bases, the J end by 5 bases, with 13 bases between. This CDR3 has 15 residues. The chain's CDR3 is CASSLASSSGDTQYF. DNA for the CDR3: TGTGCCAGCAGCTTGGCCAGTTCCAGCGGAGATACGCAGTATTTT.

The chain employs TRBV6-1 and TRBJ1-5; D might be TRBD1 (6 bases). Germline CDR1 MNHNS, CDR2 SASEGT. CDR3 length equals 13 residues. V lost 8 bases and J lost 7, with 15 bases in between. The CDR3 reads CASARGEEQPQHF. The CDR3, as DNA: TGTGCCAGCGCCAGGGGTGAGGAACAGCCCCAGCATTTT.

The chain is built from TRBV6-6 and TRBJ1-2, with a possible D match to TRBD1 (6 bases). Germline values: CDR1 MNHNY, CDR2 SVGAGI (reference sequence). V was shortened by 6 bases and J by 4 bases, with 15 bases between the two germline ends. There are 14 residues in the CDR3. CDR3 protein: CASRRSIRGYGYTF. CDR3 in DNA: TGTGCCAGCAGGAGGTCCATCAGGGGCTATGGCTACACCTTC.

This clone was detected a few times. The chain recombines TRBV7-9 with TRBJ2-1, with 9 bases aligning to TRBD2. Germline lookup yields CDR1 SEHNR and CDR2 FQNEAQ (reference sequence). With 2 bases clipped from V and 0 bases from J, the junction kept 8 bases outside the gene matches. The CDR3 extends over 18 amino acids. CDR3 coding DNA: TGTGCCAGCAGCTTAAGAAGGACTAGCGCTCGCTCCTACAATGAGCAGTTCTTC. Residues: CASSLRRTSARSYNEQFF.

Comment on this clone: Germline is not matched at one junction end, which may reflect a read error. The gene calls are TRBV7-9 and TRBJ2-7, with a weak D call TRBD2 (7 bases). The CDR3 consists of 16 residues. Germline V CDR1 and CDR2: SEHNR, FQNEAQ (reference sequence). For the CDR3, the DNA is TGTTCCAGCAGCTTAGGTGCGGGGGCGTTCGGAGACGAGCAGTACTTC. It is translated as CSSSLGAGAFGDEQYF. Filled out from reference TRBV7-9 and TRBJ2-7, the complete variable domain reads DTGVSQNPRHKITKRGQNVTFRCDPISEHNRLYWYRQTLGQGPEFLTYFQNEAQLEKSRLLSDRFSAERPKGSFSTLEIQRTEQGDSAMYLCSSSLGAGAFGDEQYFGPGTRLTVT.

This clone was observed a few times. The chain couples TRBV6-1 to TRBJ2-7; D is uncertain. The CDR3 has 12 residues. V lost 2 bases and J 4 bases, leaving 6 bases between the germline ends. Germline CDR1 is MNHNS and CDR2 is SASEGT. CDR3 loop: CASSETGYEQYF. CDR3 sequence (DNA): TGTGCCAGCAGTGAAACCGGGTACGAGCAGTACTTC.

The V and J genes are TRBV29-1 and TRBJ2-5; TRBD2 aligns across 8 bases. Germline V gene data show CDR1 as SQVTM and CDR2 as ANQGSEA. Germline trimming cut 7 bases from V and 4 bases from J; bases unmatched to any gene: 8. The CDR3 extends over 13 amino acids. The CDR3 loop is CSGTGGGGETQYF. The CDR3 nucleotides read TGCAGCGGTACCGGGGGGGGTGGAGAGACCCAGTACTTC.

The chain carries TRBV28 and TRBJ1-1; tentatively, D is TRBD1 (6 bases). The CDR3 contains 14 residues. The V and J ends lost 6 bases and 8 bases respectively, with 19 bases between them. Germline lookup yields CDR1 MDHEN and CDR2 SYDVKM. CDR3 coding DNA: TGTGCCAGCAGACGGACAGCAGCCTCCTCAGAAGCTTTCTTT. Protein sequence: CASRRTAASSEAFF.